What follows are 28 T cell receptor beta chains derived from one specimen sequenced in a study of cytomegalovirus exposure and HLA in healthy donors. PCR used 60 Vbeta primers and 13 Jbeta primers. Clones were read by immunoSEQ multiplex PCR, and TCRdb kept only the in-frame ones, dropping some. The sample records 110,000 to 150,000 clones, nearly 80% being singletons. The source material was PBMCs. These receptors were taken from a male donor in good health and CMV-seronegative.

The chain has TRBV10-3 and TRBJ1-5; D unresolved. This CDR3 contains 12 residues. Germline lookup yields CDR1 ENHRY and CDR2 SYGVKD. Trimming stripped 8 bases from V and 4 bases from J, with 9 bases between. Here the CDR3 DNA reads TGTGCCATCTCAACAGATAATCAGCCCCAGCATTTT. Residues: CAISTDNQPQHF.

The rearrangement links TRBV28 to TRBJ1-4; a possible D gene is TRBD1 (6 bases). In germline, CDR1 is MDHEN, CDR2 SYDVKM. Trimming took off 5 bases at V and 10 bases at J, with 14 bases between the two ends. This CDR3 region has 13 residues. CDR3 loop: CASSRGRGGKLFF. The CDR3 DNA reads TGTGCCAGCAGTCGAGGGAGAGGGGGAAAACTGTTTTTT.

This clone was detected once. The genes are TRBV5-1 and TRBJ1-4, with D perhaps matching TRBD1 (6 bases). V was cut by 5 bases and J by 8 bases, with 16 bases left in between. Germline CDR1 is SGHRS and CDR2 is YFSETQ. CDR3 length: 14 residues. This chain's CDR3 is CASSTQGGSEKLFF. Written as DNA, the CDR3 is TGCGCCAGCAGTACACAGGGTGGGAGCGAAAAACTGTTTTTT.

CDR3 nucleotide sequence: TGTGCCAGCAGCGTAGGGACCGGGACACGGCCTTATCGGGTAGATACGCAGTATTTT. This gives the protein CASSVGTGTRPYRVDTQYF. V usage is TRBV9 and J usage is TRBJ2-3; possibly TRBD1 for D (6 bases). The V gene's germline CDR1 is SGDLS and CDR2 YYNGEE. CDR3 length equals 19 residues. V dropped 0 bases and J dropped 5 bases, with 25 bases sitting between them. The whole variable domain, filled in from reference TRBV9 and TRBJ2-3, reads DSGVTQTPKHLITATGQRVTLRCSPRSGDLSVYWYQQSLDQGLQFLIQYYNGEERAKGNILERFSAQQFPDLHSELNLSSLELGDSALYFCASSVGTGTRPYRVDTQYFGPGTRLTVL.

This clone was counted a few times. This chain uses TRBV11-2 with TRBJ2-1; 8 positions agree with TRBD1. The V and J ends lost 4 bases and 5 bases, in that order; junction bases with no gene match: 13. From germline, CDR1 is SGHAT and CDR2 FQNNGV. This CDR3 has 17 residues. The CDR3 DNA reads TGTGCCAGCAGCTCCCTGGGCAGGGGGCCATCCGACAATGAGCAGTTCTTC. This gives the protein CASSSLGRGPSDNEQFF.

This CDR3 reads CASSLKAGGPDGELFF. The CDR3 DNA sequence: TGTGCCAGCAGCTTAAAAGCGGGGGGGCCGGACGGGGAGCTGTTTTTT. The V call is TRBV7-3, the J call TRBJ2-2, with TRBD2 matching over 10 bases. After removal of 1 base from V and 7 bases from J, the junction contained 6 bases not matched to a gene. Per germline, CDR1 SGHTA and CDR2 FQGTGA. The CDR3 totals 16 residues.

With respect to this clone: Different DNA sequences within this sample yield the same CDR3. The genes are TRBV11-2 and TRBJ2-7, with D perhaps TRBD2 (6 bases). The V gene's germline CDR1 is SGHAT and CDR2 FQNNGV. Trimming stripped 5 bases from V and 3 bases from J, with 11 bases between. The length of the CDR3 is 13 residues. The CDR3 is CASSLTGDYEQYF. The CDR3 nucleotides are TGTGCCAGCAGCCTGACGGGGGACTACGAGCAGTACTTC. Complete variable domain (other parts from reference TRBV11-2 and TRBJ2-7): EAGVAQSPRYKIIEKRQSVAFWCNPISGHATLYWYQQILGQGPKLLIQFQNNGVVDDSQLPKDRFSAERLKGVDSTLKIQPAKLEDSAVYLCASSLTGDYEQYFGPGTRLTVT.

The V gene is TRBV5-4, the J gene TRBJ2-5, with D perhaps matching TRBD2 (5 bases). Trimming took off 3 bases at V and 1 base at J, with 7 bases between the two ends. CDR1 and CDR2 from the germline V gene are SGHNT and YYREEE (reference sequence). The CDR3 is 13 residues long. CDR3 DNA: TGTGCCAGCAGCTCGGGGTCCCAAGAGACCCAGTACTTC. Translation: CASSSGSQETQYF.

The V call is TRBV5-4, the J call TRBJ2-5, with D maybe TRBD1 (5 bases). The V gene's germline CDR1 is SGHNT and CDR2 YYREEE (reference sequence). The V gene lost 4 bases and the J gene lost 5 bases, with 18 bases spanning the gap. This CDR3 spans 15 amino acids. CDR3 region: CASSEAQGRRETQYF. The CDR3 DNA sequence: TGTGCCAGCAGCGAGGCGCAGGGCCGCCGCGAGACCCAGTACTTC.

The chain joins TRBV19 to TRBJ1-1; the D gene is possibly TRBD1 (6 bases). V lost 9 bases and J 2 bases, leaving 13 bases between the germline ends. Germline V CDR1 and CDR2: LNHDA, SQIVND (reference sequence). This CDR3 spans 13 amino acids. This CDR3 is CASTSRGNTEAFF. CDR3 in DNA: TGTGCCAGCACCTCCAGGGGTAACACTGAAGCTTTCTTT.

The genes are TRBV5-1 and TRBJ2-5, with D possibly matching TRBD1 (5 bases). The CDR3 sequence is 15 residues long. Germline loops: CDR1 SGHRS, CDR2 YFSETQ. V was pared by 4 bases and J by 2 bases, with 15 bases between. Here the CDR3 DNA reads TGCGCCAGCAGCCTTACAGGTTCCCCACAAGAGACCCAGTACTTC. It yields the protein CASSLTGSPQETQYF.

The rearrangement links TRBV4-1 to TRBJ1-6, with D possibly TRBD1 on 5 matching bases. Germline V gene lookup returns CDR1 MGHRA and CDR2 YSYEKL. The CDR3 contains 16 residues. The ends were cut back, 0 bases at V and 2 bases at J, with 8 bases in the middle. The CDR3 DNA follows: TGCGCCAGCAGCCAAGATATCAGGGCCTATAATTCACCCCTCCACTTT. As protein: CASSQDIRAYNSPLHF.

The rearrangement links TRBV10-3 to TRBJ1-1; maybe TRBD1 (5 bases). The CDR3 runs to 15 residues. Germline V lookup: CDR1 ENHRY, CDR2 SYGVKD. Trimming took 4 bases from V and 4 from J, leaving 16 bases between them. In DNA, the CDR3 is TGTGCCATCAGTGTCAGAGAAGACAGCCCCACTGAAGCTTTCTTT. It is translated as CAISVREDSPTEAFF.

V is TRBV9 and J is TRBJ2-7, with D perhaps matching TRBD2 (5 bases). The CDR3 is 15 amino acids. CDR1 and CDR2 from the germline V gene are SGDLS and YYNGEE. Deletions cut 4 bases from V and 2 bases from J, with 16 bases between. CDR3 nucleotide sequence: TGTGCCAGCAGCCCTAGCCCCGACGTAACCTACGAGCAGTACTTC. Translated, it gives CASSPSPDVTYEQYF.

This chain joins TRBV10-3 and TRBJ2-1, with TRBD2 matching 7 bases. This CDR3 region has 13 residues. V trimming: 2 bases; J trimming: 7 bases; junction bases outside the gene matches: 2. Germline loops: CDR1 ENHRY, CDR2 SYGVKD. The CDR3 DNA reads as TGTGCCATCAGTGAGGCGCGGGAGAATGAGCAGTTCTTC. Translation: CAISEARENEQFF.

CDR3 loop: CASSLKVTGGVDTQYF. The CDR3 DNA reads TGTGCCAGCAGCTTAAAAGTGACAGGGGGCGTGGATACGCAGTATTTT. The chain couples TRBV5-4 to TRBJ2-3; 10 bases are shared with TRBD1. Germline V gives CDR1 SGHNT, CDR2 YYREEE (reference sequence). The CDR3 consists of 16 residues. V trimming: 2 bases; J trimming: 6 bases; junction bases outside the gene matches: 9.

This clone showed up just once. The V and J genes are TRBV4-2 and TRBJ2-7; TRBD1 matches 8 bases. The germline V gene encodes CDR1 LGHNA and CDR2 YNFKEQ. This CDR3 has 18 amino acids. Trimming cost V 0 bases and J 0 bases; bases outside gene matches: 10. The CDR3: CASSQDIPRTGISYEQYF. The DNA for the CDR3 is TGTGCCAGCAGCCAAGATATTCCCCGGACAGGGATCTCCTACGAGCAGTACTTC.

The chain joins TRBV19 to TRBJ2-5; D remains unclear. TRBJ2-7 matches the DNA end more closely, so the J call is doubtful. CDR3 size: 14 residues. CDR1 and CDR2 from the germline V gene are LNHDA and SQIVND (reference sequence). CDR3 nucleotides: TGTGCCAGTAGTATCGGGTCTTGGAACAACGAGCAGTACTTC. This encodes CASSIGSWNNEQYF.

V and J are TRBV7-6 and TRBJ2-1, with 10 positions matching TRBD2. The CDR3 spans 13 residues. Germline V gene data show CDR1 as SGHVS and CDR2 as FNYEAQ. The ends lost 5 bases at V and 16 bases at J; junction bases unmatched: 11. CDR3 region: CASSPPPGLARFF. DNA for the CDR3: TGTGCCAGCAGCCCGCCCCCGGGACTAGCGAGATTCTTC.

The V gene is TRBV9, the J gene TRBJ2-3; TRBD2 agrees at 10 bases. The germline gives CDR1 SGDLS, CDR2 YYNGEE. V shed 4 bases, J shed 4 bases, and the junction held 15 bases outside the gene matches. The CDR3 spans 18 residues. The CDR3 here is CASSPIGAGGPGADTQYF. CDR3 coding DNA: TGTGCCAGCAGCCCTATAGGAGCGGGGGGGCCAGGGGCAGATACGCAGTATTTT. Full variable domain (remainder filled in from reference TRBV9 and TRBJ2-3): DSGVTQTPKHLITATGQRVTLRCSPRSGDLSVYWYQQSLDQGLQFLIQYYNGEERAKGNILERFSAQQFPDLHSELNLSSLELGDSALYFCASSPIGAGGPGADTQYFGPGTRLTVL.

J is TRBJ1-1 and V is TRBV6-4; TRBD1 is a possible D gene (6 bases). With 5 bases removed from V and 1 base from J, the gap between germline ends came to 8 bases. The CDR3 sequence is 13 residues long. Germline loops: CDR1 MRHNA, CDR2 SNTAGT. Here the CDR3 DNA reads TGTGCCAGCAGTCAACAGGGGAACACTGAAGCTTTCTTT. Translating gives CASSQQGNTEAFF.

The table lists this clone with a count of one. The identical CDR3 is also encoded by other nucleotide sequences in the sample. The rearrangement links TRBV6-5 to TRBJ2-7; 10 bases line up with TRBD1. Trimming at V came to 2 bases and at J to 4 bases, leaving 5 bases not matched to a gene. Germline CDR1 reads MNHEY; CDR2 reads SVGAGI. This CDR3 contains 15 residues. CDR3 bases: TGTGCCAGCAGTTACCGGGACAGGGGATCATACGAGCAGTACTTC. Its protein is CASSYRDRGSYEQYF.

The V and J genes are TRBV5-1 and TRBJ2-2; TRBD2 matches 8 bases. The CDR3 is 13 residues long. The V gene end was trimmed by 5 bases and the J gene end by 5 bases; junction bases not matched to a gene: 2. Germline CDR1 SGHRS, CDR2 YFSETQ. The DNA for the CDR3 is TGCGCCAGCAGTCGGGGGGGAACCGGGGAGCTGTTTTTT. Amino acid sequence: CASSRGGTGELFF. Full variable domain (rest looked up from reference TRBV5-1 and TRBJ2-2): KAGVTQTPRYLIKTRGQQVTLSCSPISGHRSVSWYQQTPGQGLQFLFEYFSETQRNKGNFPGRFSGRQFSNSRSEMNVSTLELGDSALYLCASSRGGTGELFFGEGSRLTVL.

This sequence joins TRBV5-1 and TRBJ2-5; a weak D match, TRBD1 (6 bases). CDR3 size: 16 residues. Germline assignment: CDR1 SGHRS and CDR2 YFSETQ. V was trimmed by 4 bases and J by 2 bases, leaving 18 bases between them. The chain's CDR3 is CASSPTPSGEQETQYF. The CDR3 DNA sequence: TGCGCCAGCAGCCCGACCCCCTCAGGGGAACAAGAGACCCAGTACTTC.

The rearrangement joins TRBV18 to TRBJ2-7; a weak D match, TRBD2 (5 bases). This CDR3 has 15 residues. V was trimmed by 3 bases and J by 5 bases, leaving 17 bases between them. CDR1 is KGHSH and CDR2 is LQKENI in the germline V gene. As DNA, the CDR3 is TGTGCCAGCTCACCTCGTCAGTCCGGACTCGACGAGCAGTACTTC. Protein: CASSPRQSGLDEQYF.

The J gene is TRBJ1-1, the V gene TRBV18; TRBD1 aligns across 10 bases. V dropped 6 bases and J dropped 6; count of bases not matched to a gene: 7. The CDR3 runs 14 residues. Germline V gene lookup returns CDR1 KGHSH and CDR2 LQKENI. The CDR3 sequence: CASSRQGAIPEAFF. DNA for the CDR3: TGTGCCAGCTCGCGACAGGGGGCGATCCCTGAAGCTTTCTTT.

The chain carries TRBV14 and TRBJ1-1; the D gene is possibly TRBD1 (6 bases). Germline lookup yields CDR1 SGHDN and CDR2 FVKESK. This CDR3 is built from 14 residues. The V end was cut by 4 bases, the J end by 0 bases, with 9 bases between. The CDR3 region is CASSLGQMNTEAFF. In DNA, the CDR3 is TGTGCCAGCAGCCTAGGACAGATGAACACTGAAGCTTTCTTT.

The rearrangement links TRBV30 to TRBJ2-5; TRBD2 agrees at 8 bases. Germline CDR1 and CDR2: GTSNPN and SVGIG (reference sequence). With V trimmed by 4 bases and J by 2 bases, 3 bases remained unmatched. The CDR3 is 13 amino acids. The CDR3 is CAWITGGQETQYF. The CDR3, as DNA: TGTGCCTGGATTACGGGAGGGCAAGAGACCCAGTACTTC.